This T cell receptor beta chain derives from a study of tumor-infiltrating lymphocytes in primary liver carcinoma. In the study overall: Participating patients were men and women between 30 and 69 years old. The study, taken as a whole, reports: Lower overlap was observed for tumor-adjacent and tumor-blood pairs relative to tumor region pairs. A significantly higher top-250-clone fraction was recorded for tumors than for blood (p = 0.039).

V was clipped by 3 bases and J by 6 bases, with 21 bases between them. The CDR3 covers 15 residues. CDR1 and CDR2 (germline): SQVTM, ANQGSEA. In regard to this clonotype: Its antigen is currently unknown. A much larger clonotype is one base distant, so this may be a read error.

Constant-region priming of about 0.5 ug total RNA yielded TCR beta cDNA. Sequencing libraries for TCR beta derived from three nested multiplex PCR rounds that used slightly modified ARM-PCR. With TRBV1-TRBV30 forward primers and a C-beta reverse primer, the first two PCR rounds were run for about 10 cycles each. TCRdb called the multiplex PCR reads again in MiXCR, with one record for every CDR3 protein. The sample lists about 310,000 distinct CDR3 sequences; roughly two thirds were seen once. Out of unsorted whole blood came the blood RNA, and germline DNA was extracted as well. The receptor was isolated from a man aged 35 to 55 with primary liver carcinoma and hepatitis B virus infection. Material for sequencing was peripheral blood. This chain connects TRBV29-1 to TRBJ2-7; the D gene is possibly TRBD2 (6 bases). The CDR3 DNA sequence: TGCAGCGTTGATTCAAGACTAGTGGGAGGATCCGAGCAGTACTTC. Encoded protein: CSVDSRLVGGSEQYF.